The clone carrying this T cell receptor (beta chain) was seen a handful of times. Its antigen is undetermined. Trimming cost V 4 bases and J 1 base, with 10 bases left between them. This CDR3 is 15 amino acids long. Per germline, CDR1 SGHAT and CDR2 FQNNGV. Per-sample PBMC isolation yielded at least 6 million cells. Every sample gave at least 5 micrograms of total RNA when it was extracted. Alongside a J-beta primer mix, a sample-barcoded 5' primer served in a second PCR lasting roughly 6 to 11 cycles. At least 3 million CDR3-containing paired-end reads were obtained per sample. TCRdb called the 5' RACE reads again in MiXCR, with one record for every CDR3 protein. The repertoire holds approximately 2,000,000 distinct CDR3 sequences, with roughly two fifths as singletons. The sample belongs to a study of blood T cells in healthy people across ages. Overall study findings and caveats: Underestimates were what the diversity estimates from one million T cells were considered to be.

V is TRBV11-2 and J is TRBJ2-2; D may be TRBD1 (5 bases). This TCR was sampled from a human donor in good health. The material sequenced was blood. CDR3 bases: TGTGCCAGCAGCTCGGACATGGGGAACACCGGGGAGCTGTTTTTT. Translating gives CASSSDMGNTGELFF.